Listed below are T cell receptor beta chains from one sample, sequenced in a study of control samples from healthy donors and cancer patients. Assay: immunoSEQ multiplex PCR; the TCRdb copy retains only in-frame clones and omits some. The sample lists approximately 94,000 clones; less than 90% were seen once. The sample consisted of blood. These receptors all come from a woman between 45 and 65 years old in good health. CDR3s include the opening cysteine and the closing phenylalanine or tryptophan. Each record gives: D gene, clone size, V gene, J gene, CDR3 DNA, CDR3 protein. A D gene is named only where the DNA matches it firmly. Expanded clones get a size class; other rows say once, few or many, or leave the size out.

D: TRBD1; size: -; V: TRBV7-9; J: TRBJ1-6; DNA: TGTGCCAGCAGCCACGGGACAGGCTTTTATAATTCACCCCTCCACTTT; CDR3: CASSHGTGFYNSPLHF
D: -; size: -; V: TRBV15; J: TRBJ2-1; DNA: TGTGCCACCAGCAGAGTAGGGGGAGCCGACAATGAGCAGTTCTTC; CDR3: CATSRVGGADNEQFF
D: -; size: -; V: TRBV19; J: TRBJ1-1; DNA: TGTGCCACTACCCGACAGCCGAACACTGAAGCTTTCTTT; CDR3: CATTRQPNTEAFF
D: TRBD1; size: -; V: TRBV12-3/TRBV12-4; J: TRBJ1-6; DNA: TGTGCCAGCAGTTCCGACAGGGGAAGACCCCTCCACTTT; CDR3: CASSSDRGRPLHF
D: -; size: once; V: TRBV3-1/TRBV3-2; J: TRBJ2-3; DNA: TGTGCCAGCAGCCATCCGGGGACAGATACGCAGTATTTT; CDR3: CASSHPGTDTQYF
D: -; size: -; V: TRBV9; J: TRBJ1-5; DNA: TGTGCCAGCAGCACGAGTAGCAATCAGCCCCAGCATTTT; CDR3: CASSTSSNQPQHF
D: -; size: -; V: TRBV27; J: TRBJ2-3; DNA: TGTGCCAGCAGTTTTTTGACAGCCGAGGAAACAGATACGCAGTATTTT; CDR3: CASSFLTAEETDTQYF
D: -; size: -; V: TRBV19; J: TRBJ2-5; DNA: TGTGCCAGTAGTATCCTCATACAGGGTGGCCAAGAGACCCAGTACTTC; CDR3: CASSILIQGGQETQYF
D: -; size: -; V: TRBV18; J: TRBJ2-7; DNA: TGTGCCAGCTCACCACGGAGGGTCAGCTCCTACGAGCAGTACTTC; CDR3: CASSPRRVSSYEQYF
D: -; size: -; V: TRBV19; J: TRBJ2-1; DNA: TGTGCCAGTGGTTTAGATCAGGGCAATGAGCAGTTCTTC; CDR3: CASGLDQGNEQFF
D: TRBD2; size: -; V: TRBV4-3; J: TRBJ2-1; DNA: TGCGCCAGCAGCCAAGAGCCGGGGGGAGCTAGCCAGGGTGAGCAGTTCTTC; CDR3: CASSQEPGGASQGEQFF
D: -; size: -; V: TRBV27; J: TRBJ1-1; DNA: TGTGCCAGCACTATCCGGGGGGGGTCTACTGAAGCTTTCTTT; CDR3: CASTIRGGSTEAFF
D: -; size: -; V: TRBV7-2; J: TRBJ1-6; DNA: TGTGCCAGCAGCGGGGGGCTTTATAATTCACCCCTCCACTTT; CDR3: CASSGGLYNSPLHF
D: TRBD2; size: -; V: TRBV24-1; J: TRBJ2-1; DNA: TGTGCCACCAGTGATCCTCAGACTAGCGCGCTTGGGGATGAGCAGTTCTTC; CDR3: CATSDPQTSALGDEQFF
D: -; size: -; V: TRBV4-2; J: TRBJ2-1; DNA: TGTGCCAGCAGCCAAGATAGAGCAGCAAGGAAACAGTTCTTC; CDR3: CASSQDRAARKQFF
D: TRBD2; size: once; V: TRBV24-1; J: TRBJ2-1; DNA: TGTGCCACCAGTCCTGGGGGGGGGACCTTTGAGAGTGAGCAGTTCTTC; CDR3: CATSPGGGTFESEQFF
D: TRBD1; size: -; V: TRBV18; J: TRBJ1-6; DNA: TGTGCCAGCTCACCTTCAGGGGGCGAAGGATCACCCCTCCACTTT; CDR3: CASSPSGGEGSPLHF
D: -; size: -; V: TRBV2; J: TRBJ2-3; DNA: TGTGCCAGCAGTGAAAGGGGCGATACGCAGTATTTT; CDR3: CASSERGDTQYF
D: -; size: -; V: TRBV20-1; J: TRBJ1-6; DNA: TGCAGTGCTAGTCCCAGCCGGGGGAGGAATTCACCCCTCCACTTT; CDR3: CSASPSRGRNSPLHF
D: -; size: -; V: TRBV6-2/TRBV6-3; J: TRBJ2-5; DNA: TGTGCCAGCAGTTACCCCGCTACTGGACGCGGCCCTCAGGAGACCCAGTACTTC; CDR3: CASSYPATGRGPQETQYF
D: -; size: -; V: TRBV15; J: TRBJ2-6; DNA: TGTGCCACCAGCAGCAGGGCTGGGGCCAACGTCCTGACTTTC; CDR3: CATSSRAGANVLTF
D: -; size: -; V: TRBV2; J: TRBJ1-1; DNA: TGTGCCAGCGGCACGCCTGAACTGAACACTGAAGCTTTCTTT; CDR3: CASGTPELNTEAFF
D: TRBD2; size: -; V: TRBV20-1; J: TRBJ2-3; DNA: TGCAGTGCTAGTGGGACTAGCGGGGGCCTAGATACGCAGTATTTT; CDR3: CSASGTSGGLDTQYF
D: TRBD2; size: -; V: TRBV6-5; J: TRBJ2-1; DNA: TGTGCCAGCAGTTACTCGACTAGCGGGATGCGCGATGAGCAGTTCTTC; CDR3: CASSYSTSGMRDEQFF
D: TRBD1; size: -; V: TRBV5-6; J: TRBJ1-6; DNA: TGTGCCAGCAGATCTCGGACAGGAACTAGCTCCTATAATTCACCCCTCCACTTT; CDR3: CASRSRTGTSSYNSPLHF
D: -; size: -; V: TRBV3-1/TRBV3-2; J: TRBJ1-6; DNA: TGTGCCAGCAGCCAAGGGCCAAAGGGGCCGCCCCTCCACTTT; CDR3: CASSQGPKGPPLHF
D: -; size: -; V: TRBV7-3; J: TRBJ2-1; DNA: TGTGCCAGCAGCTTAGGGGGACCACTCTCCGATGAGCAGTTCTTC; CDR3: CASSLGGPLSDEQFF
D: -; size: -; V: TRBV7-9; J: TRBJ1-5; DNA: TGTGCCAGCAGTCTGACAGCCGGGGATCAGCCCCAGCATTTT; CDR3: CASSLTAGDQPQHF
D: TRBD2; size: -; V: TRBV28; J: TRBJ2-7; DNA: TGTGCCAGCAGTACCAAACGCGGGAGGCTCGAGTGG; CDR3: CASSTKRGRLEW
D: TRBD1; size: -; V: TRBV6-5; J: TRBJ1-1; DNA: TGTGCCAGTAAACTTACAGGGGGCAGAGTCACTGAAGCTTTCTTT; CDR3: CASKLTGGRVTEAFF
D: -; size: -; V: TRBV7-3; J: TRBJ2-2; DNA: TGTGCCAGCAGTTTTACTTCTGGACAGTCGGCCGGGGAGCTGTTTTTT; CDR3: CASSFTSGQSAGELFF
D: TRBD1; size: once; V: TRBV3-1/TRBV3-2; J: TRBJ1-5; DNA: TGTGCCAGCAGCCAGGGGACAGGCCGTAATCAGCCCCAGCATTTT; CDR3: CASSQGTGRNQPQHF
D: -; size: few; V: TRBV18; J: TRBJ2-2; DNA: TGTGCCAGCTCACTCCGGGGCGGAGCGAACACCGGGGAGCTGTTTTTT; CDR3: CASSLRGGANTGELFF
D: TRBD2; size: -; V: TRBV6-2/TRBV6-3; J: TRBJ2-1; DNA: TGTGCCAGCGGCCCAGCGGGAGGGTTGCTTGGAGACAGCTCCTACAATGAGCAGTTCTTC; CDR3: CASGPAGGLLGDSSYNEQFF
D: TRBD2; size: -; V: TRBV20-1; J: TRBJ2-5; DNA: TGCAGTGCTAGTCCTCTAACGGGGGGGCAAGAGACCCAGTACTTC; CDR3: CSASPLTGGQETQYF
D: -; size: -; V: TRBV18; J: TRBJ2-1; DNA: TGTGCCAGCTCACTATACAATGAGCAGTTCTTC; CDR3: CASSLYNEQFF
D: -; size: -; V: TRBV5-8; J: TRBJ1-5; DNA: TGTGCCAGCAGCTTGGTCGGCAGGGGCCAACAGCCCCAGCATTTT; CDR3: CASSLVGRGQQPQHF
D: TRBD1; size: -; V: TRBV7-2; J: TRBJ2-1; DNA: TGTGCCAGCAGCTTCGGGACAGAAAGAAGCTCCTACAATGAGCAGTTCTTC; CDR3: CASSFGTERSSYNEQFF
D: -; size: -; V: TRBV3-1/TRBV3-2; J: TRBJ2-7; DNA: TGTGCCAGCAGCCTGTATTTCAGACCCTACGAGCAGTACTTC; CDR3: CASSLYFRPYEQYF
D: -; size: few; V: TRBV30; J: TRBJ1-1; DNA: TGTGCCTGGAATCGGGGGGAAGCTTTCTTT; CDR3: CAWNRGEAFF
D: -; size: -; V: TRBV6-1; J: TRBJ1-5; DNA: TGTGCCAGCAGTGGTAGCCCTGTCATATCAGGTAGATATAGCAATCAGCCCCAGCATTTT; CDR3: CASSGSPVISGRYSNQPQHF
D: -; size: -; V: TRBV9; J: TRBJ1-5; DNA: TGTGCCAGCAGCGAAGGGGGACTTGGCAATCAGCCCCAGCATTTT; CDR3: CASSEGGLGNQPQHF
D: -; size: -; V: TRBV5-6; J: TRBJ1-1; DNA: TGTGCCAGCAGCATCGGGACTTGGACTGAAGCTTTCTTT; CDR3: CASSIGTWTEAFF
D: -; size: -; V: TRBV24-1; J: TRBJ2-1; DNA: TGTGCCACCAGTGACCCAGCCGGGGGAAAGTACAATGAGCAGTTCTTC; CDR3: CATSDPAGGKYNEQFF
D: -; size: -; V: TRBV3-1/TRBV3-2; J: TRBJ2-7; DNA: TGTGCCAGCAGTCCCTATCCCGGGGGCTCCTCCTACGAGCAGTACTTC; CDR3: CASSPYPGGSSYEQYF
D: TRBD2; size: -; V: TRBV6-5; J: TRBJ2-1; DNA: TGTGCCAGCAGCCCGGGGACTAGCGGGAGGACAAAGCAGTTCTTC; CDR3: CASSPGTSGRTKQFF